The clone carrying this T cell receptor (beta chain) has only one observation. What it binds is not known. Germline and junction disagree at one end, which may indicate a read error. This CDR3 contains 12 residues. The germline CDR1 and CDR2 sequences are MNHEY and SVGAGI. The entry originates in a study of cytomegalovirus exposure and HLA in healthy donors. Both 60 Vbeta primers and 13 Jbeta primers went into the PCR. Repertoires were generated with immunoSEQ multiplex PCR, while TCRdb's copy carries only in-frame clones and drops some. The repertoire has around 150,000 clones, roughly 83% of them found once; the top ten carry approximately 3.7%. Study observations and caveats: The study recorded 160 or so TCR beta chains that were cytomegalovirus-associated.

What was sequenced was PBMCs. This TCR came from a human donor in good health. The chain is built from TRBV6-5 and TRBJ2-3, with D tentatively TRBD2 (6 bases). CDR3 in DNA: TGTGCCAGCAGCAGGGACTCCCAAAAAATGGATTTT. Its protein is CASSRDSQKMDF.